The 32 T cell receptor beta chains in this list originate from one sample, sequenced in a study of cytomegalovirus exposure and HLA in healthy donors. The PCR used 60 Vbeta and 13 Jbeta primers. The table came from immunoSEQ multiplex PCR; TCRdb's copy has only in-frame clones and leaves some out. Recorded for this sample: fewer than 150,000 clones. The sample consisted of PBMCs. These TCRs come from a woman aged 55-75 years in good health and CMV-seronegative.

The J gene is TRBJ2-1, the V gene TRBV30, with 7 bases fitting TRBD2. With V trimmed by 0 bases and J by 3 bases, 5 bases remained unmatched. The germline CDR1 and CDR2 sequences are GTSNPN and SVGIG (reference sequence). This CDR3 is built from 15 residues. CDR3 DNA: TGTGCCTGGAGTGTTCCCGGGAGGATCTACAATGAGCAGTTCTTC. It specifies CAWSVPGRIYNEQFF.

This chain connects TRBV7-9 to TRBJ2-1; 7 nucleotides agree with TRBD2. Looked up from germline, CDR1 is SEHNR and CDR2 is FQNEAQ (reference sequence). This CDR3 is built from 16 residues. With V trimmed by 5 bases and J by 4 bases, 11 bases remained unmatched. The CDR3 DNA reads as TGTGCCAGCAGCCGAGAGCGCGGGAGTGTTTACAATGAGCAGTTCTTC. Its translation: CASSRERGSVYNEQFF.

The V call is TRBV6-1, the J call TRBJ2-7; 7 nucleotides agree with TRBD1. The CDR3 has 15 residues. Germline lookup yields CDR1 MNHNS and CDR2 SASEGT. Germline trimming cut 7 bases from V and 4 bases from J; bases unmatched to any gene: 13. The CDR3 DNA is TGTGCCAGCACTAAGGGAACAGGGGCCGCTTACGAGCAGTACTTC. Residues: CASTKGTGAAYEQYF.

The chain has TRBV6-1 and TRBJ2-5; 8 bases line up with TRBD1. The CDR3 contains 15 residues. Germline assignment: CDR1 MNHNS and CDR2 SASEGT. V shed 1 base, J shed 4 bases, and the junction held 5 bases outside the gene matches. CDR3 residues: CASSEGQGAGETQYF. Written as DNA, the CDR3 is TGTGCCAGCAGTGAAGGGCAGGGGGCGGGAGAGACCCAGTACTTC.

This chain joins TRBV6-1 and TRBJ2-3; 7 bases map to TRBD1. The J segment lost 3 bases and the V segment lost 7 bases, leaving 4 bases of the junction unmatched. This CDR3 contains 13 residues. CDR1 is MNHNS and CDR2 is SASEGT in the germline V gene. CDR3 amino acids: CASIRGLTDTQYF. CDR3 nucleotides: TGTGCCAGCATCAGGGGGTTGACAGATACGCAGTATTTT.

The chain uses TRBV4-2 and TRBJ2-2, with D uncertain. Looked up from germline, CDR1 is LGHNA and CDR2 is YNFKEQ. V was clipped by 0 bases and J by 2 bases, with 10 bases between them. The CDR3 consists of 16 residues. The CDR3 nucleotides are TGTGCCAGCAGCCAAGACCAGTCTCCAAACACCGGGGAGCTGTTTTTT. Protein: CASSQDQSPNTGELFF.

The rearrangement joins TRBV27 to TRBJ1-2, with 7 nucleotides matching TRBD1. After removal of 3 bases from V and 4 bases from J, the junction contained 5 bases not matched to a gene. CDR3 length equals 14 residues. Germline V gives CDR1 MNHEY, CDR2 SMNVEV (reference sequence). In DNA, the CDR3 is TGTGCCAGCAGTTTCGTTGCAGGGGGCTATGGCTACACCTTC. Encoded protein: CASSFVAGGYGYTF.

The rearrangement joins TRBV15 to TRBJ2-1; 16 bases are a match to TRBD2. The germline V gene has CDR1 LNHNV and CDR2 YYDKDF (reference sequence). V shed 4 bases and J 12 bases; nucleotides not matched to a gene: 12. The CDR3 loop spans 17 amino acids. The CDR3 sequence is CATSTETGTSGGASQFF. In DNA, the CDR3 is TGTGCCACCAGCACCGAGACCGGGACTAGCGGGGGGGCGTCGCAGTTCTTC.

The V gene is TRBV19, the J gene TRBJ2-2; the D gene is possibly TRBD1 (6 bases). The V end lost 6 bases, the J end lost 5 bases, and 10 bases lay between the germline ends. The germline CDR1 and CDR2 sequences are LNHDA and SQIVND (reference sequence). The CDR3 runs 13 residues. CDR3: CASRLGQTGELFF. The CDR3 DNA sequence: TGTGCCAGTAGATTAGGACAGACCGGGGAGCTGTTTTTT.

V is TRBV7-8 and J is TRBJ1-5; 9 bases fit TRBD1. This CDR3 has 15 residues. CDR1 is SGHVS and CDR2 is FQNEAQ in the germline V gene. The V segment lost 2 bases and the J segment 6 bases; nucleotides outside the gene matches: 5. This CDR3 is CASSLFGQGIQPQHF. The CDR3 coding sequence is TGTGCCAGCAGCTTATTTGGACAGGGGATTCAGCCCCAGCATTTT.

The CDR3 protein is CASSRDRAAYNEQFF. In DNA form, the CDR3 reads TGTGCCAGCAGCAGGGACAGGGCTGCCTACAATGAGCAGTTCTTC. J is TRBJ2-1 and V is TRBV5-5; 9 bases are shared with TRBD1. Germline loops: CDR1 SGHKS, CDR2 YYEKEE (reference sequence). V was clipped by 4 bases and J by 2 bases; unmatched bases: 4. This CDR3 is 15 amino acids long.

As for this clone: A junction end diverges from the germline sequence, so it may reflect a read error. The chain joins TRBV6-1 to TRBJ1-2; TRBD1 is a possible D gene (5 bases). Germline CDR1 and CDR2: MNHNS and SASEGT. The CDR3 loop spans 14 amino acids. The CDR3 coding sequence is TGTGCCAGCAGTGAAGGGGGGGGGATTACAGGAAACGCCTTC. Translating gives CASSEGGGITGNAF.

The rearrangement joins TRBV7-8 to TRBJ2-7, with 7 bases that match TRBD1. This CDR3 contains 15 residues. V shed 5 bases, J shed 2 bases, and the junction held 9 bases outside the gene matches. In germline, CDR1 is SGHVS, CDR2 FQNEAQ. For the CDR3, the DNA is TGTGCCAGCAGCCCCAGACAGGGAGCGACCTACGAGCAGTACTTC. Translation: CASSPRQGATYEQYF.

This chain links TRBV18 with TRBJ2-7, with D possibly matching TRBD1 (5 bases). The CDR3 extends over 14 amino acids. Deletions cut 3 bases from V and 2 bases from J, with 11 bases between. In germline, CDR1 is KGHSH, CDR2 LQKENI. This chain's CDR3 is CASSPTTETYEQYF. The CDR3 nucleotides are TGTGCCAGCTCACCTACGACAGAAACCTACGAGCAGTACTTC.

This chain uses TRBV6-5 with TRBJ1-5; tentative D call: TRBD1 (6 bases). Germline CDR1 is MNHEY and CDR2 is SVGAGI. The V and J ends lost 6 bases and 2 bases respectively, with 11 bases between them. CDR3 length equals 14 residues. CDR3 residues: CASSYRTGNQPQHF. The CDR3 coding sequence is TGTGCCAGCAGCTATAGGACAGGCAATCAGCCCCAGCATTTT.

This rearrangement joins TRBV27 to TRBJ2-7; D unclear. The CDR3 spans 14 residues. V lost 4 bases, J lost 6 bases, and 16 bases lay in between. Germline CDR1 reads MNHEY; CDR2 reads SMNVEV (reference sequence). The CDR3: CASSSPDFKTEQYF. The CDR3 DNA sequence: TGTGCCAGCAGTTCACCAGACTTCAAAACCGAGCAGTACTTC.

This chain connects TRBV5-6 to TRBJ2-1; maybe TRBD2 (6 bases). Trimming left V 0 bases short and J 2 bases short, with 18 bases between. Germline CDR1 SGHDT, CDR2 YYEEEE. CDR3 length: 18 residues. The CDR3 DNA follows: TGTGCCAGCAGCTTGGCCGGGTGGGGCGGGACCACCTACAATGAGCAGTTCTTC. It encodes CASSLAGWGGTTYNEQFF.

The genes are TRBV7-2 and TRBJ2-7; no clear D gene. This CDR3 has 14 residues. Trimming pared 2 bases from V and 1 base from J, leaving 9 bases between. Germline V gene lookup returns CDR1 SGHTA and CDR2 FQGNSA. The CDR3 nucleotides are TGTGCCAGCAGCTTATTGCCGACTTCCTACGAGCAGTACTTC. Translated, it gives CASSLLPTSYEQYF.

The CDR3 coding sequence is TGTGCCAGCAGGCCGTCAAGGACAATATACAATGAGCAGTTCTTC. It is translated as CASRPSRTIYNEQFF. This chain joins TRBV27 and TRBJ2-1, with D perhaps TRBD1 (5 bases). V was clipped by 6 bases and J by 4 bases, with 16 bases between them. Per germline, CDR1 MNHEY and CDR2 SMNVEV (reference sequence). CDR3 length equals 15 residues.

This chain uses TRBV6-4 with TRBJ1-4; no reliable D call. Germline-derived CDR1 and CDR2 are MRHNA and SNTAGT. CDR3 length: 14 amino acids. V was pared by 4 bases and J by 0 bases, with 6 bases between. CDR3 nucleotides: TGTGCCAGCAGTGTCGTCTCAACTAATGAAAAACTGTTTTTT. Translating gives CASSVVSTNEKLFF.

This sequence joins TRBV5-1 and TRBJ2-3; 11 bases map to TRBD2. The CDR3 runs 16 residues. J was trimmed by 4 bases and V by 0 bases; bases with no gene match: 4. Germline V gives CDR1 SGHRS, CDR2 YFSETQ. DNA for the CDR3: TGCGCCAGCAGCTTGGATGGTAGCGGGAGGGCAGATACGCAGTATTTT. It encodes CASSLDGSGRADTQYF. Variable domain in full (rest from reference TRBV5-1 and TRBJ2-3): KAGVTQTPRYLIKTRGQQVTLSCSPISGHRSVSWYQQTPGQGLQFLFEYFSETQRNKGNFPGRFSGRQFSNSRSEMNVSTLELGDSALYLCASSLDGSGRADTQYFGPGTRLTVL.

CDR3 coding DNA: TGTGCCAGCAGTCGACAGGGGCGCTCTGGAAACACCATATATTTT. Amino acid sequence: CASSRQGRSGNTIYF. The V call is TRBV6-1, the J call TRBJ1-3; 8 bases are shared with TRBD1. The V gene end was trimmed by 5 bases and the J gene end by 0 bases; junction bases not matched to a gene: 3. The CDR3 is 15 amino acids. Germline V gene data show CDR1 as MNHNS and CDR2 as SASEGT.

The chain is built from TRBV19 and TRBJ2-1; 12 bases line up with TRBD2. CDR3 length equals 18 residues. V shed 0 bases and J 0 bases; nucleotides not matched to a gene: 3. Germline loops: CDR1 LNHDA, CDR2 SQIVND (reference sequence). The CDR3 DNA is TGTGCCAGTAGTATAGATTCGACTAGCGGGAGCTCCTACAATGAGCAGTTCTTC. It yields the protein CASSIDSTSGSSYNEQFF.

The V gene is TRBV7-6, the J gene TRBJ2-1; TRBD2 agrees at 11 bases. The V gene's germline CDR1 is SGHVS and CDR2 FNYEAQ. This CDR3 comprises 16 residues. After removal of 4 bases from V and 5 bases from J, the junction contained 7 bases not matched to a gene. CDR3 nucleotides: TGTGCCAGCAGCTCCTTAGCGGGAGGGCCCGACAATGAGCAGTTCTTC. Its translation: CASSSLAGGPDNEQFF.

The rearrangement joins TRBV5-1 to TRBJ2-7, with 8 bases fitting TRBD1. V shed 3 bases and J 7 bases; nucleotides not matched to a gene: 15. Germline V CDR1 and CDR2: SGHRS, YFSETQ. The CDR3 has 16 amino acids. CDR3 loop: CASSSLGQGTQGEQYF. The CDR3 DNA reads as TGCGCCAGCAGCTCCCTCGGACAGGGCACCCAAGGGGAGCAGTACTTC.

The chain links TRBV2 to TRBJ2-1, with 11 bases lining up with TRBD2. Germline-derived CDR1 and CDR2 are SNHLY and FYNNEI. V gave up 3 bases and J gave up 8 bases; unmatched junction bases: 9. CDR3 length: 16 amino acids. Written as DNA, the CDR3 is TGTGCCAGCAGTGATATAGCGGGAGGGCCTCTGGATGAGCAGTTCTTC. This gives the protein CASSDIAGGPLDEQFF.

The CDR3 nucleotides are TGTGCCAGCAGTTACACCGGGACAGGGACCGGGGAGCTGTTTTTT. Encoded protein: CASSYTGTGTGELFF. This chain links TRBV6-5 with TRBJ2-2; TRBD1 agrees at 9 bases. The CDR3 is 15 residues long. J gave up 5 bases and V 2 bases, and 3 bases lay outside the gene matches. Germline assignment: CDR1 MNHEY and CDR2 SVGAGI.

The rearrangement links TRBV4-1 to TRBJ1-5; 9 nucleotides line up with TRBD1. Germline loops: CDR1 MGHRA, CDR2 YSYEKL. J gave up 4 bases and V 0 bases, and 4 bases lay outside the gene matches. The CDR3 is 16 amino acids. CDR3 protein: CASSQDPGQGNQPQHF. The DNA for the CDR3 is TGCGCCAGCAGCCAAGATCCCGGACAGGGGAATCAGCCCCAGCATTTT.

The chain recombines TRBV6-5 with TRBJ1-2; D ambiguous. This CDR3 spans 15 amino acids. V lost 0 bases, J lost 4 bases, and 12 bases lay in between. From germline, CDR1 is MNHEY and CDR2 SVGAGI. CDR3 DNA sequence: TGTGCCAGCAGTTACTCGGGAGCCCCTTCCTATGGCTACACCTTC. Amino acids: CASSYSGAPSYGYTF.

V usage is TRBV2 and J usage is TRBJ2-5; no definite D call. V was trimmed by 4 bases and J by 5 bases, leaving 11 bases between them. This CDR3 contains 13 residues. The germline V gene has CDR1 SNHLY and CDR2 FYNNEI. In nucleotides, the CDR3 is TGTGCCAGCAGTGTACTGCGATCGGAGACCCAGTACTTC. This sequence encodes CASSVLRSETQYF.

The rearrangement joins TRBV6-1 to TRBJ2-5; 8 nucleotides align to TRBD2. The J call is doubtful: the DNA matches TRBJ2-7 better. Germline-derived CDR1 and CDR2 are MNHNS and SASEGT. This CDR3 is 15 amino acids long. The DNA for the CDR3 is TGTGCCAGCAGGGAGGGTAGCGGGGCCTCCTACGAGCAGTACTTC. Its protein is CASREGSGASYEQYF.

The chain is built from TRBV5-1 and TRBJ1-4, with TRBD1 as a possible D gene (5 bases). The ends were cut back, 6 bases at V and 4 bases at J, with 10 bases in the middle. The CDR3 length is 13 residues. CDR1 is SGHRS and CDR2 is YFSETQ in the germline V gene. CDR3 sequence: CASTRGFNEKLFF. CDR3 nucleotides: TGCGCCAGCACGCGGGGGTTTAATGAAAAACTGTTTTTT.